This T cell receptor (beta chain) came from a study of CD8+ T cells in alopecia areata. General observations from the study: Treatment with tofacitinib significantly lowered scalp clonality and reduced expanded CD8+ clones among the top 100.

Concerning this clone itself: The antigen remains unidentified.

RNA extraction was followed by reverse transcription into cDNA, which acted as the sequencing template. Sequenced by immunoSEQ multiplex PCR; TCRdb stores in-frame clones only, minus some. Of 150,000 to 200,000 clones listed, over 55% were seen once; the top ten hold around 0.92%. Treatment denoted: oral pan-JAK inhibitor, 5-10 mg twice daily. Sample: CD4+ T cells sorted from blood, taken at week 24, from a patient treated with tofacitinib. This clonotype originated in a human donor with alopecia areata.

CDR3 coding DNA: TGTGCCTGGACTACCCGGAACGCTAACTATGGCTACACCTTC. It is translated as CAWTTRNANYGYTF. V gene TRBV30 combines with J gene TRBJ1-2; D unresolved. Between the trimmed V and J ends, which lost 4 bases and 0 bases, there was a span of 12 bases. The CDR3 covers 14 residues. Looked up from germline, CDR1 is GTSNPN and CDR2 is SVGIG (reference sequence).